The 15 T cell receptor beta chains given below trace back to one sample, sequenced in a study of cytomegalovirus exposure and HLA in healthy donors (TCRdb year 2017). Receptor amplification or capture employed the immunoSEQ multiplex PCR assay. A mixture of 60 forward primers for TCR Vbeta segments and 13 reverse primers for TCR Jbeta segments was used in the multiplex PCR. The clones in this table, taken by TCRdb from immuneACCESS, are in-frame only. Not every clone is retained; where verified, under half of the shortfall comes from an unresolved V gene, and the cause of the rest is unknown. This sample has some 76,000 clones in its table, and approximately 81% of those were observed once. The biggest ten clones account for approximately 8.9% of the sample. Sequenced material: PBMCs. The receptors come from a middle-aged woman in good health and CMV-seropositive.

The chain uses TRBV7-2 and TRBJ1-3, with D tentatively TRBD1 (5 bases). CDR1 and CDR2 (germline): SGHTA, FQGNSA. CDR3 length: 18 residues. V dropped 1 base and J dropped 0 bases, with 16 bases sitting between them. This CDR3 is CASSLVGTGLYSGNTIYF. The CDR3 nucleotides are TGTGCCAGCAGCTTAGTTGGAACAGGCCTCTACTCTGGAAACACCATATATTTT. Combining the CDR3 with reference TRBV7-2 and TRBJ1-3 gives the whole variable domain GAGVSQSPSNKVTEKGKDVELRCDPISGHTALYWYRQSLGQGLEFLIYFQGNSAPDKSGLPSDRFSAERTGGSVSTLTIQRTQQEDSAVYLCASSLVGTGLYSGNTIYFGEGSWLTVV.

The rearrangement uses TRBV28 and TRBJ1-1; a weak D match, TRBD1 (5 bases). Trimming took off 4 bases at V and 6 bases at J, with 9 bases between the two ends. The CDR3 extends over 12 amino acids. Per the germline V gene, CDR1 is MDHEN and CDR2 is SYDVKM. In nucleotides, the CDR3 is TGTGCCAGCAGTTGGGGGAGGGCTGAAGCTTTCTTT. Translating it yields CASSWGRAEAFF.

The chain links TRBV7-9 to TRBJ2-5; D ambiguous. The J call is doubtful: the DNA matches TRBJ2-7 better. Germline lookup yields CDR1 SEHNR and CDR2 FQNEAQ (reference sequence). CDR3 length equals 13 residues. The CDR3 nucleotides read TGTGCCAGCAGCTTGGTCCTGGACTACGAGCAGTACTTC. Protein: CASSLVLDYEQYF.

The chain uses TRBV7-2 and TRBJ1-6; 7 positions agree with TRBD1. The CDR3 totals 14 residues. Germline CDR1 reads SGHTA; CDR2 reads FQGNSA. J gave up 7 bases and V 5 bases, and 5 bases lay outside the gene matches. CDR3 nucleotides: TGTGCCAGCAGCGGAAGCAGGGGGAATTCACCCCTCCACTTT. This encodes CASSGSRGNSPLHF.

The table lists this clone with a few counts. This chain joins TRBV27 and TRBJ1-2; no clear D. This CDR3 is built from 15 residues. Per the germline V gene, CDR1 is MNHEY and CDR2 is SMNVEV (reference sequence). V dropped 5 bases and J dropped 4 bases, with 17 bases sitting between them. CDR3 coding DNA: TGTGCCAGCAGTCCCAAGAGGGCCCATCTCTATGGCTACACCTTC. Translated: CASSPKRAHLYGYTF.

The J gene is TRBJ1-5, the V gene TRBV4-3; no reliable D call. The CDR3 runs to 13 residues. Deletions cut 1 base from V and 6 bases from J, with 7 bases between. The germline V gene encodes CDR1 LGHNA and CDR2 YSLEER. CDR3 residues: CASSQAPGQPQHF. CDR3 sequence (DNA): TGCGCCAGCAGCCAAGCCCCAGGTCAGCCCCAGCATTTT.

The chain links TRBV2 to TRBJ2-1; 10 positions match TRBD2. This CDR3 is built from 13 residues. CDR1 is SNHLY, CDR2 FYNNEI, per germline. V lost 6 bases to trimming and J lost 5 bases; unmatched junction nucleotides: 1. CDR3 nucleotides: TGTGCCAGCAGCGGACTAGCGGACAATGAGCAGTTCTTC. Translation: CASSGLADNEQFF.

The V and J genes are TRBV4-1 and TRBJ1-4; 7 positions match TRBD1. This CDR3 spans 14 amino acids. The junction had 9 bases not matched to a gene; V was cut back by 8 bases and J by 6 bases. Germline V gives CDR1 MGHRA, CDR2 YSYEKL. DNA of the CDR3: TGCGCCAGCGCCGGACAGGCATGGGATGAAAAACTGTTTTTT. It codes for CASAGQAWDEKLFF.

The CDR3 is CASSLAGSPDTQYF. The CDR3 DNA reads as TGCGCCAGCAGCTTGGCGGGGAGTCCTGATACGCAGTATTTT. The chain couples TRBV5-1 to TRBJ2-3, with D maybe TRBD2 (5 bases). The CDR3 totals 14 residues. The ends were cut back, 0 bases at V and 6 bases at J, with 11 bases in the middle. Germline loops: CDR1 SGHRS, CDR2 YFSETQ.

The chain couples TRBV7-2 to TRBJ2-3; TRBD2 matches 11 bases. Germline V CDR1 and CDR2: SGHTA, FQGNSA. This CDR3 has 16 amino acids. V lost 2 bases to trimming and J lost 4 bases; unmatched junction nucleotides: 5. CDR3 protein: CASSLLAGGRADTQYF. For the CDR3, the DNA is TGTGCCAGCAGCTTACTAGCGGGGGGCCGGGCAGATACGCAGTATTTT.

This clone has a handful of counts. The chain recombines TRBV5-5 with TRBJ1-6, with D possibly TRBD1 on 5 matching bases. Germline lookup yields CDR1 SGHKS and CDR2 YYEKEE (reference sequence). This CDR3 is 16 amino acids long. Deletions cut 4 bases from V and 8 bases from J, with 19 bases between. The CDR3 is CASSTGLGEVDSPLHF. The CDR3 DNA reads TGTGCCAGCAGCACCGGGTTAGGGGAAGTAGATTCACCCCTCCACTTT.

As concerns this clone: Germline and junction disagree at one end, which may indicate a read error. The CDR3 DNA reads TGTTCCAGCAGCTCCCTGCGGGCGTCACTCAACACTGAAGCTTTCTTT. It specifies CSSSSLRASLNTEAFF. This sequence joins TRBV7-9 and TRBJ1-1; D is unclear. The CDR3 is made up of 16 amino acids. Germline-derived CDR1 and CDR2 are SEHNR and FQNEAQ (reference sequence).

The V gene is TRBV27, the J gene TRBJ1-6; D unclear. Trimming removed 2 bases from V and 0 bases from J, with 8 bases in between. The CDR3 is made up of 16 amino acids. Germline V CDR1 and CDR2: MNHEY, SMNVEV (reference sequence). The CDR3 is CASSLVRSSYNSPLHF. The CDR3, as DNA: TGTGCCAGCAGTTTAGTCAGAAGCTCCTATAATTCACCCCTCCACTTT.

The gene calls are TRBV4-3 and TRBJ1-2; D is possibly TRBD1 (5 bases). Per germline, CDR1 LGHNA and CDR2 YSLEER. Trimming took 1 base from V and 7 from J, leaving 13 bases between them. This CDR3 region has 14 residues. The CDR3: CASSQVAGIGGYTF. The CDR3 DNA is TGCGCCAGCAGCCAAGTTGCAGGGATAGGTGGCTACACCTTC.

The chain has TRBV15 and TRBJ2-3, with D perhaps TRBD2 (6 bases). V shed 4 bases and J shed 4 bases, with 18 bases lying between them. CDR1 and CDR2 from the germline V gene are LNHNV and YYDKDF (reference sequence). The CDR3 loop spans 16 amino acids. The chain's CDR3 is CATSKTGTDGPDTQYF. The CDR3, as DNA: TGTGCCACCAGCAAAACCGGGACTGATGGCCCAGATACGCAGTATTTT.